What follows are 23 T cell receptor beta chains derived from one specimen sequenced in a study of shared clonotypes between healthy human individuals. The data were produced by immunoSEQ multiplex PCR, yet TCRdb's version contains in-frame clones alone and is incomplete. The sample includes roughly 1 million clones, approximately 78% seen only once; the top ten take approximately 0.52%. Sequencing was carried out using memory CD4+ T cells from PBMCs. This sample's subset: CD45RA-negative fraction. The receptors come from a man aged 18 to 35 in good health. Some clones in this sample may be carry-over from other donors' samples.

V is TRBV7-2 and J is TRBJ2-3, with D unclear. The V end was cut by 4 bases, the J end by 6 bases, with 11 bases between. This CDR3 comprises 13 residues. CDR1 and CDR2 (germline): SGHTA, FQGNSA. CDR3 DNA sequence: TGTGCCAGCAGCTCCTTTCCCCCGGATACGCAGTATTTT. Its protein is CASSSFPPDTQYF.

The rearrangement joins TRBV28 to TRBJ1-5, with D unclear. V dropped 5 bases and J dropped 3 bases, with 5 bases sitting between them. The CDR3 sequence is 12 residues long. Per germline, CDR1 MDHEN and CDR2 SYDVKM. The CDR3 here is CASSGLNQPQHF. The CDR3 bases are TGTGCCAGCAGTGGACTCAATCAGCCCCAGCATTTT.

This clone was recorded many times. J is TRBJ2-3 and V is TRBV4-1; TRBD1 matches at 8 bases. The CDR3 runs to 17 residues. Per germline, CDR1 MGHRA and CDR2 YSYEKL. J gave up 5 bases and V 2 bases, and 12 bases lay outside the gene matches. In DNA form, the CDR3 reads TGCGCCAGCAGCCAACAAGACAGGGGAATAAGAGGAGATACGCAGTATTTT. Translating gives CASSQQDRGIRGDTQYF.

The V call is TRBV18, the J call TRBJ2-3, with TRBD1 identical over 7 bases. Trimming cost V 3 bases and J 5 bases; bases outside gene matches: 5. The CDR3 consists of 14 residues. CDR1 is KGHSH, CDR2 LQKENI, per germline. The CDR3 spells CASSPGDREDTQYF. The CDR3 region has the DNA TGTGCCAGCTCACCCGGGGACAGAGAAGATACGCAGTATTTT.

V gene TRBV2 combines with J gene TRBJ2-1; D might be TRBD1 (5 bases). V was clipped by 7 bases and J by 9 bases, with 13 bases between them. CDR1 is SNHLY, CDR2 FYNNEI, per germline. The CDR3 contains 12 residues. The CDR3 spells CASKGRGAEQFF. DNA for the CDR3: TGTGCCAGCAAGGGGCGTGGGGCTGAGCAGTTCTTC.

This clone was seen a single time. The genes are TRBV5-4 and TRBJ1-1; D remains unclear. CDR3 length: 15 residues. V lost 3 bases and J 1 base, leaving 13 bases between the germline ends. The V gene's germline CDR1 is SGHNT and CDR2 YYREEE (reference sequence). CDR3 coding DNA: TGTGCCAGCAGCTCGACTTGGACGGCGAACACTGAAGCTTTCTTT. Amino acids: CASSSTWTANTEAFF.

This chain uses TRBV10-3 with TRBJ2-2; 13 bases match TRBD2. The CDR3 consists of 15 residues. The germline V gene has CDR1 ENHRY and CDR2 SYGVKD. With V trimmed by 5 bases and J by 7 bases, 4 bases remained unmatched. In DNA, the CDR3 is TGTGCCATCAGTCGGACTAGCGGGAGAGGCGGGGAGCTGTTTTTT. This translates into CAISRTSGRGGELFF.

The sample holds a few counts of this clone. The chain joins TRBV29-1 to TRBJ1-1, with D possibly TRBD1 on 6 matching bases. This CDR3 spans 16 amino acids. Germline CDR1 SQVTM, CDR2 ANQGSEA. Trimming cost V 3 bases and J 1 base, with 18 bases left between them. Written as DNA, the CDR3 is TGCAGCGTTGAGGGGGATATGGGGGGCCGGAACACTGAAGCTTTCTTT. It codes for CSVEGDMGGRNTEAFF.

The chain has TRBV5-1 and TRBJ2-5, with D tentatively TRBD1 or TRBD2 (7 bases each). Trimming took off 4 bases at V and 4 bases at J, with 17 bases between the two ends. Germline-derived CDR1 and CDR2 are SGHRS and YFSETQ. This CDR3 is built from 15 residues. This CDR3 reads CASSPGGSGGETQYF. The CDR3 DNA is TGCGCCAGCAGCCCCGGGGGGTCAGGGGGAGAGACCCAGTACTTC. The entire variable domain, with the rest obtained from reference TRBV5-1 and TRBJ2-5, is as follows: KAGVTQTPRYLIKTRGQQVTLSCSPISGHRSVSWYQQTPGQGLQFLFEYFSETQRNKGNFPGRFSGRQFSNSRSEMNVSTLELGDSALYLCASSPGGSGGETQYFGPGTRLLVL.

This clone was counted once. The genes are TRBV2 and TRBJ1-5; no clear D. CDR3 length equals 12 residues. In germline, CDR1 is SNHLY, CDR2 FYNNEI. The V gene lost 7 bases and the J gene lost 11 bases, with 15 bases spanning the gap. The CDR3 reads CASTNIRESQHF. In DNA form, the CDR3 reads TGTGCCAGCACTAACATCCGAGAGTCCCAGCATTTT.

The chain uses TRBV9 and TRBJ2-1, with TRBD2 matching 7 bases. The CDR3 runs to 19 residues. Germline CDR1 is SGDLS and CDR2 is YYNGEE. The V and J ends lost 0 bases and 3 bases, in that order; junction bases with no gene match: 15. The CDR3 coding sequence is TGTGCCAGCAGCGTAGATTATCGTCCGGAGGCTAGCGGCTACAATGAGCAGTTCTTC. It encodes CASSVDYRPEASGYNEQFF.

This sequence joins TRBV7-9 and TRBJ1-2, with a weak D call TRBD1 (6 bases). Looked up from germline, CDR1 is SEHNR and CDR2 is FQNEAQ (reference sequence). V lost 5 bases and J 13 bases, leaving 20 bases between the germline ends. This CDR3 is built from 13 residues. Here the CDR3 DNA reads TGTGCCAGCAGCCGCGCCCTCGGACAGAGGGGCACCTTC. Its translation: CASSRALGQRGTF.

This clone was counted many times. The rearrangement links TRBV5-6 to TRBJ2-5; the match to TRBD1 covers 7 bases. The trim removed 0 bases at V and 5 bases at J, leaving 4 bases unmatched. This CDR3 contains 14 residues. The V gene's germline CDR1 is SGHDT and CDR2 YYEEEE. CDR3 residues: CASSLAGQAETQYF. CDR3 in DNA: TGTGCCAGCAGCTTGGCAGGACAGGCGGAGACCCAGTACTTC.

This clone has a count of ten or more. The rearrangement links TRBV5-6 to TRBJ1-5, with unresolved D. Germline CDR1 and CDR2: SGHDT and YYEEEE. This CDR3 has 13 residues. V was clipped by 0 bases and J by 5 bases, with 6 bases between them. The CDR3 DNA reads as TGTGCCAGCAGCTTGGATCCCGATCAGCCCCAGCATTTT. Translating it yields CASSLDPDQPQHF. The full variable domain, with the rest looked up from reference TRBV5-6 and TRBJ1-5, is DAGVTQSPTHLIKTRGQQVTLRCSPKSGHDTVSWYQQALGQGPQFIFQYYEEEERQRGNFPDRFSGHQFPNYSSELNVNALLLGDSALYLCASSLDPDQPQHFGDGTRLSIL.

J is TRBJ2-1 and V is TRBV5-1, with 7 bases identical to TRBD2. Looked up from germline, CDR1 is SGHRS and CDR2 is YFSETQ. The CDR3 runs 14 residues. V trimming: 0 bases; J trimming: 6 bases; junction bases outside the gene matches: 3. CDR3 sequence reads: CASSLVSSGNEQFF. DNA for the CDR3: TGCGCCAGCAGCTTGGTGTCTAGCGGCAATGAGCAGTTCTTC.

The chain couples TRBV28 to TRBJ1-1; D remains unclear. Germline-derived CDR1 and CDR2 are MDHEN and SYDVKM. Trimming cost V 5 bases and J 1 base, with 11 bases left between them. The CDR3 length is 14 residues. This CDR3 is CASSGTAPNTEAFF. For the CDR3, the DNA is TGTGCCAGCAGTGGCACGGCCCCGAACACTGAAGCTTTCTTT.

This rearrangement joins TRBV7-6 to TRBJ2-5, with 10 bases fitting TRBD2. Germline CDR1 reads SGHVS; CDR2 reads FNYEAQ. The junction had 9 bases not matched to a gene; V was cut back by 0 bases and J by 5 bases. This CDR3 spans 17 amino acids. In nucleotides, the CDR3 is TGTGCCAGCAGCTTAGCGCAGACTAGCGGGTTAGGGGAGACCCAGTACTTC. This codes for CASSLAQTSGLGETQYF.

The chain uses TRBV5-6 and TRBJ1-1; TRBD1 might be the D (6 bases). V was cut by 1 base and J by 7 bases, with 11 bases left in between. The germline V gene encodes CDR1 SGHDT and CDR2 YYEEEE. CDR3 length: 13 amino acids. The CDR3 coding sequence is TGTGCCAGCAGCTTGCAAGGGACATATGAAGCTTTCTTT. Translated, it gives CASSLQGTYEAFF.

V usage is TRBV4-1 and J usage is TRBJ2-1; D gene ambiguous. The V and J ends lost 6 bases and 0 bases respectively, with 15 bases between them. Germline V lookup: CDR1 MGHRA, CDR2 YSYEKL. The CDR3 has 16 residues. CDR3 in amino acids: CASRVHLGNSYNEQFF. CDR3 coding DNA: TGCGCCAGCAGGGTACATCTAGGGAACTCCTACAATGAGCAGTTCTTC.

The V gene is TRBV5-1, the J gene TRBJ2-4; D is uncertain. Germline-derived CDR1 and CDR2 are SGHRS and YFSETQ. The V end lost 2 bases, the J end lost 5 bases, and 8 bases lay between the germline ends. This CDR3 has 13 residues. The CDR3: CASSFLGENIQYF. As DNA, the CDR3 is TGCGCCAGCAGCTTCCTAGGCGAAAACATTCAGTACTTC. Full variable domain (outside the CDR3, taken from reference TRBV5-1 and TRBJ2-4): KAGVTQTPRYLIKTRGQQVTLSCSPISGHRSVSWYQQTPGQGLQFLFEYFSETQRNKGNFPGRFSGRQFSNSRSEMNVSTLELGDSALYLCASSFLGENIQYFGAGTRLSVL.

The chain joins TRBV9 to TRBJ1-3; tentative D call: TRBD1 (5 bases). The CDR3 loop spans 16 amino acids. The germline CDR1 and CDR2 sequences are SGDLS and YYNGEE. V shed 2 bases and J shed 0 bases, with 12 bases lying between them. The CDR3 is CASSVDKSFSGNTIYF. The CDR3 nucleotides are TGTGCCAGCAGCGTGGACAAAAGTTTCTCTGGAAACACCATATATTTT.

V gene TRBV4-1 combines with J gene TRBJ2-5; 7 nucleotides agree with TRBD2. Trimming took 4 bases from V and 3 from J; bases not matched to a gene: 2. CDR3 length: 13 amino acids. The germline V gene encodes CDR1 MGHRA and CDR2 YSYEKL. Written as DNA, the CDR3 is TGCGCCAGCAGCCGAGGACTAGAAGAGACCCAGTACTTC. This codes for CASSRGLEETQYF.

The chain is built from TRBV6-5 and TRBJ1-2; D call uncertain. Germline V gives CDR1 MNHEY, CDR2 SVGAGI. V dropped 4 bases and J dropped 8 bases, with 14 bases sitting between them. CDR3 size: 13 residues. The chain's CDR3 is CASSFESVGGYTF. DNA of the CDR3: TGTGCCAGCAGTTTTGAATCGGTCGGCGGCTACACCTTC.